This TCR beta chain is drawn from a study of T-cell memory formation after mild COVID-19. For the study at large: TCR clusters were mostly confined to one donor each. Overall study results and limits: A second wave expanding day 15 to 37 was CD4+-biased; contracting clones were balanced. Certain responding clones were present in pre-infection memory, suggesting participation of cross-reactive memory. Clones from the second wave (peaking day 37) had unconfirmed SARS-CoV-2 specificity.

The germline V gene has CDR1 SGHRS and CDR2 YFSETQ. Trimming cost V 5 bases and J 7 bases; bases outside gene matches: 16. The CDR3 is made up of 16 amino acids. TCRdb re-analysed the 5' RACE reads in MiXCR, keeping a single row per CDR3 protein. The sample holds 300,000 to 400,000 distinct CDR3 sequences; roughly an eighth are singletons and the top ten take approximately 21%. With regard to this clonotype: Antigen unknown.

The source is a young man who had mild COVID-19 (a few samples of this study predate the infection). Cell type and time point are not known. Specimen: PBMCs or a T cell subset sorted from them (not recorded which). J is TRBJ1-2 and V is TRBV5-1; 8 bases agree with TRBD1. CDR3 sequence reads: CASRRQDRVLLRGYTF. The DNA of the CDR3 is TGCGCCAGCAGACGACAGGACAGGGTGCTTCTTCGTGGCTACACCTTC.